Following are 4 T cell receptor beta chains from one sample sequenced in a study of CD8 T cells in ankylosing spondylitis (dated by TCRdb to 2017 to 2019). Library preparation was by 5' RACE. Data came from an Illumina HiSeq 2500. The public reads were reanalyzed by TCRdb: fastp trimming at Q25, MiXCR alignment, in-frame beta chains only. Entries that share a CDR3 protein sequence are merged under the most common genes and DNA. The sample table lists about 69,000 distinct CDR3 sequences, roughly 5% of them with a count of one. The ten most abundant clones make up 2.2% of the sample. Sequencing input: blood, either unsorted or a sorted T cell fraction (not recorded which). These receptors came from a male donor with ankylosing spondylitis or in good health (not recorded which).

This clonotype was found many times. The chain recombines TRBV24-1 with TRBJ2-1; 12 nucleotides line up with TRBD2. CDR1 is KGHDR and CDR2 is SFDVKD in the germline V gene. The CDR3 spans 15 residues. V trimming: 9 bases; J trimming: 4 bases; junction bases outside the gene matches: 6. This CDR3 is CATQAGTSGYNEQFF. For the CDR3, the DNA is TGTGCCACCCAAGCCGGGACTAGCGGGTACAATGAGCAGTTCTTC.

With regard to this clonotype: A much bigger clone sits one base away, suggesting this may be a read error. V usage is TRBV4-3 and J usage is TRBJ2-3; perhaps TRBD1 as D (7 bases). Trimming removed 0 bases at V and 8 bases at J, with 15 bases between. The CDR3 spans 15 residues. In germline, CDR1 is LGHNA, CDR2 YSLEER. The CDR3: CASSQDQGGPVTQYF. In DNA, the CDR3 is TGCGCCAGCAGCCAAGACCAGGGGGGTCCAGTTACGCAGTATTTT.

This clonotype was observed many times. DNA of the CDR3: TGTGCCAGCAGCTCCAGGGTGAACACCTACGAGCAGTACTTC. Its translation is CASSSRVNTYEQYF. This chain links TRBV7-8 with TRBJ2-7; weak D call: TRBD1 (5 bases). The CDR3 runs 14 residues. Germline CDR1 SGHVS, CDR2 FQNEAQ. V was clipped by 4 bases and J by 2 bases, with 12 bases between them.

This clonotype was observed at least ten times. The chain joins TRBV28 to TRBJ1-1; 7 positions agree with TRBD1. This CDR3 region has 14 residues. V dropped 5 bases and J dropped 6; count of bases not matched to a gene: 9. Germline V lookup: CDR1 MDHEN, CDR2 SYDVKM. As DNA, the CDR3 is TGTGCCAGCAGTGGGCCGAACAGGGGCTCTGAAGCTTTCTTT. Protein product: CASSGPNRGSEAFF.